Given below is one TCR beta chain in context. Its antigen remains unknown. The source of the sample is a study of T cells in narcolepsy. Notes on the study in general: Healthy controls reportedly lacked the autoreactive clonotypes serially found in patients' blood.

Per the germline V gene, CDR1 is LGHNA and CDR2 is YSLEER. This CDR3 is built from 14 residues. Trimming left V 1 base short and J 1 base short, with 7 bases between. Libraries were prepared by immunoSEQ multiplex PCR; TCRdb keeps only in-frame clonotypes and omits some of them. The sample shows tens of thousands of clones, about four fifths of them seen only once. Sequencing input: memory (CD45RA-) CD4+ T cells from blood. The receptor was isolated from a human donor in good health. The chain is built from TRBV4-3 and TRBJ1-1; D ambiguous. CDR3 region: CASSQVSRNTEAFF. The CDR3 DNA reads TGCGCCAGCAGCCAAGTATCTCGGAACACTGAAGCTTTCTTT.